A selection of T cell receptor beta chains follows, all from one sample in a study of blood T cell repertoires in COVID-19. The repertoire was sequenced with immunoSEQ multiplex PCR; TCRdb's copy has only in-frame clones and lacks some. The sample records about 300,000 clones, 70% to 90% being singletons. The sample comprised peripheral blood. These TCRs come from a woman aged 25 to 39 who had recovered from COVID-19. Each CDR3 is given with its conserved first and last residue. Only some rows state a clone size, as once, few, many or a class for expanded clones.

CASSSTVRVVNEQFF	TRBV2	.	TRBJ2-1
CASSLSGGPSRVTGELFF	TRBV27	.	TRBJ2-2
CASSDGGRETQYF	TRBV6-1	.	TRBJ2-5
CASSRANTGELFF	TRBV6-5	.	TRBJ2-2
CASSQSTPYNEQFF	TRBV4-1	.	TRBJ2-1
CASSTRTGSYEQYF	TRBV7-8	once	TRBJ2-7
CASSLGQSSYNEQFF	TRBV3-1/TRBV3-2	.	TRBJ2-1
CASWGGAVGSPLHF	TRBV5-5	.	TRBJ1-6
CASSETLGYNEQFF	TRBV7-9	.	TRBJ2-1
CASNPRTRSPLHF	TRBV6-5	.	TRBJ1-6
CASSQGQGFSEQYF	TRBV18	.	TRBJ2-7
CASSLPTGEQETQYF	TRBV5-4	.	TRBJ2-5
CASSPWSGGVTDTQYF	TRBV3-1/TRBV3-2	few	TRBJ2-3
CASSLIPDSPNEKLFF	TRBV5-1	.	TRBJ1-4
CASSPGQGGNEQFF	TRBV3-1/TRBV3-2	once	TRBJ2-1
CASSLLGSHGYTF	TRBV7-9	.	TRBJ1-2
CATSGTQRGAYSHSNEQFF	TRBV24-1	.	TRBJ2-1
CASSQRRGVTGELFF	TRBV3-1/TRBV3-2	once	TRBJ2-2
CASSQTGANVLTFGGNVLTF	TRBV2	.	TRBJ2-6
CASSEDRGRGYNEQFF	TRBV7-6	.	TRBJ2-1
CASRPGTGTGPNTGELFF	TRBV5-4	.	TRBJ2-2
CASSQTSADDTQYF	TRBV3-1/TRBV3-2	few	TRBJ2-3
CASSEQNNGYTF	TRBV2	.	TRBJ1-2
CASSMGRYNEKLFF	TRBV19	.	TRBJ1-4
CASSLGRQWLNTIYF	TRBV5-6	.	TRBJ1-3
CASSKGQVNYGYTF	TRBV19	.	TRBJ1-2
CASSELGADGYTF	TRBV25-1	.	TRBJ1-2
CATSATEGVFTDTQYF	TRBV24-1	.	TRBJ2-3
CASSPRGGDNEQFF	TRBV9	.	TRBJ2-1
CASSNSPSSGNTIYF	TRBV28	.	TRBJ1-3
CASSVDAGLAKNIQYF	TRBV9	.	TRBJ2-4
CASSINWSSGNTIYF	TRBV19	.	TRBJ1-3
CASSVGVGASGALAKNIQYF	TRBV9	.	TRBJ2-4
CASRTSRETQYF	TRBV2	.	TRBJ2-5
CASSVNTDSEAFF	TRBV7-9	.	TRBJ1-1
CASTATSGGANEQFF	TRBV28	.	TRBJ2-1
CASSIRDSREKLFF	TRBV3-1/TRBV3-2	.	TRBJ1-4
CASKGGSGYGYTF	TRBV19	.	TRBJ1-2
CAISVQGPRGLNTEAFF	TRBV10-3	.	TRBJ1-1
CASSYSSGGSTDTQYF	TRBV6-5	.	TRBJ2-3
CASSLDSGEAFF	TRBV5-4	.	TRBJ1-1
CASSLGGLYGYTF	TRBV28	.	TRBJ1-2
CASRDRGRSWNQPQHF	TRBV19	once	TRBJ1-5